The rows below give T cell receptor beta chains drawn from one sample of a study of T cell responses to AZD1222 COVID-19 vaccine. The data were produced by immunoSEQ multiplex PCR, yet TCRdb's version contains in-frame clones alone and is incomplete. Of over 130,000 clones listed, 90% to 95% are singletons. This specimen consisted of peripheral blood, obtained 28 days after the second AZD1222 dose. These receptor sequences come from an adult who received the AZD1222 COVID-19 vaccine. CDR3s include the opening cysteine and the closing phenylalanine or tryptophan. A D gene is named only where the DNA matches it firmly. The listing skips clone size in some rows; elsewhere it reads once, few, many or a size class.

size	V	D	J	CDR3	DNA
-	TRBV7-8	-	TRBJ1-2	CASSPRLNYGYTF	TGTGCCAGCAGCCCGCGACTTAACTATGGCTACACCTTC
-	TRBV6-5	-	TRBJ2-4	CASSYSEENIQYF	TGTGCCAGCAGTTACTCTGAGGAAAACATTCAGTACTTC
-	TRBV4-2	-	TRBJ2-3	CASSQGLASPDTQYF	TGTGCCAGCAGCCAAGGGTTGGCATCCCCAGATACGCAGTATTTT
-	TRBV19	-	TRBJ1-3	CASTSSGNTIYF	TGTGCCAGTACGTCCTCTGGAAACACCATATATTTT
-	TRBV13	-	TRBJ2-2	CASSTRGGITNTGELFF	TGTGCCAGCAGCACCCGTGGCGGGATTACGAACACCGGGGAGCTGTTTTTT
once	TRBV6-5	TRBD1	TRBJ1-2	CASSFSATGPFGGYTF	TGTGCCAGCAGTTTCTCCGCGACAGGGCCTTTTGGGGGCTACACCTTC
-	TRBV7-3	TRBD2	TRBJ2-1	CASSFLAGGLNEQFF	TGTGCCAGCAGCTTTCTTGCGGGAGGGCTCAATGAGCAGTTCTTC
-	TRBV19	TRBD2	TRBJ2-3	CASNDPGSSGSTDTQYF	TGTGCCAGTAACGATCCAGGTTCTAGCGGGAGCACAGATACGCAGTATTTT
-	TRBV5-4	-	TRBJ1-2	CASNSPGLLGSGYTF	TGTGCCAGCAACTCCCCGGGACTCCTGGGGAGTGGCTACACCTTC
-	TRBV10-3	TRBD2	TRBJ2-1	CAISGPMTSGGPSYNEQFF	TGTGCCATCAGTGGCCCGATGACTAGCGGGGGACCGTCCTACAATGAGCAGTTCTTC
-	TRBV2	TRBD2	TRBJ2-5	CASRPWASGREIQETQYF	TGTGCCAGCAGGCCCTGGGCTAGCGGGAGAGAGATACAAGAGACCCAGTACTTC
-	TRBV7-2	TRBD1	TRBJ1-1	CASSHRQGSGTEAFF	TGTGCCAGCAGCCATCGACAGGGGTCGGGAACTGAAGCTTTCTTT
-	TRBV28	-	TRBJ1-5	CASSLLSGYNQPQHF	TGTGCCAGCAGTTTACTCTCTGGATACAATCAGCCCCAGCATTTT
-	TRBV6-6	-	TRBJ1-5	CASSETGVAQPQHF	TGTGCCAGCAGTGAGACCGGGGTGGCGCAGCCCCAGCATTTT
-	TRBV7-2	TRBD2	TRBJ2-7	CASSLVTGGTYEQYF	TGTGCCAGCAGCTTAGTGACGGGGGGGACCTACGAGCAGTACTTC
-	TRBV24-1	-	TRBJ2-7	CATSDPRRSAGEQYF	TGTGCCACCAGTGATCCCCGACGGTCGGCGGGCGAGCAGTACTTC
-	TRBV9	-	TRBJ1-2	CASSGRGHDLGGYTF	TGTGCCAGCAGCGGCAGGGGACACGATCTAGGAGGCTACACCTTC
-	TRBV5-1	-	TRBJ2-2	CASSRGGQTLTGELFF	TGCGCCAGCAGCCGAGGAGGACAGACTCTCACCGGGGAGCTGTTTTTT
once	TRBV4-2	TRBD1	TRBJ1-1	CASSQGLGTADGAFF	TGTGCCAGCAGCCAAGGGCTAGGGACAGCCGATGGAGCTTTCTTT
-	TRBV5-6	-	TRBJ2-7	CASSLAREQYF	TGTGCCAGCAGCTTGGCGAGGGAGCAGTACTTC
-	TRBV3-1/TRBV3-2	-	TRBJ1-1	CASSQDRESEAFF	TGTGCCAGCAGCCAAGACAGGGAGAGTGAAGCTTTCTTT
-	TRBV7-2	-	TRBJ1-3	CASSPYSELGNTIYF	TGTGCCAGCAGCCCTTATTCTGAACTTGGAAACACCATATATTTT